The rows below give T cell receptor beta chains drawn from one sample of a study of blood T cell repertoires in COVID-19. Profiling relied on immunoSEQ multiplex PCR, and the TCRdb table lists in-frame clones only, not all of them. The data hold about 360,000 clones, with about 88% observed a single time. Sequenced sample: peripheral blood. Receptors originate from a woman in her sixties with COVID-19, enrolled during active disease. The CDR3 runs from the conserved cysteine through the conserved F or W. Each record gives: clone size, D gene, V gene, J gene, CDR3 DNA, CDR3 protein. A D gene is named only where the DNA matches it firmly. Size is omitted from some rows. Given values are once, few, many or a class for expanded clones.

size: few
D: TRBD1
V: TRBV30
J: TRBJ1-5
DNA: TGTGCCTGGAGTACCGGGACAGGGCGTCAGCCCCAGCATTTT
CDR3: CAWSTGTGRQPQHF

size: .
D: .
V: TRBV9
J: TRBJ1-3
DNA: TGTGCCAGCAGCGTAGGAGGGGGGGCAGCTGGAAACACCATATATTTT
CDR3: CASSVGGGAAGNTIYF

size: .
D: .
V: TRBV5-1
J: TRBJ2-1
DNA: TGCGCCAGCAGCTTTGTACAGGGTCCTTACAATGAGCAGTTCTTC
CDR3: CASSFVQGPYNEQFF

size: .
D: TRBD1
V: TRBV6-1
J: TRBJ1-4
DNA: TGTGCCAGCAGTGAACGGGGACAGCTGAATGAAAAACTGTTTTTT
CDR3: CASSERGQLNEKLFF

size: few
D: .
V: TRBV12-5
J: TRBJ1-1
DNA: TGTGCTAGTGGTTCAGAGAACACTGAAGCTTTCTTT
CDR3: CASGSENTEAFF

size: .
D: TRBD2
V: TRBV27
J: TRBJ2-3
DNA: TGTGCCAGCAGCACCCTCGGGACTAGCGGACCCACAGATACGCAGTATTTT
CDR3: CASSTLGTSGPTDTQYF

size: .
D: TRBD1
V: TRBV11-3
J: TRBJ1-3
DNA: TGTGCCAGCAGCTTAGACGGACAGGGCTCTGGAAACACCATATATTTT
CDR3: CASSLDGQGSGNTIYF

size: .
D: .
V: TRBV11-2
J: TRBJ1-2
DNA: TGTGCCAGCAGCTTACAGGGCGCCGGGAGTGGCTACACCTTC
CDR3: CASSLQGAGSGYTF

size: .
D: TRBD2
V: TRBV4-1
J: TRBJ2-7
DNA: TGCGCCAGCAGCCGCGGGACTAGCGGGACCTACGAGCAGTACTTC
CDR3: CASSRGTSGTYEQYF

size: .
D: .
V: TRBV4-1
J: TRBJ1-1
DNA: TGCGCCAGCAGACGCGCCGACGGAGACACTGAAGCTTTCTTT
CDR3: CASRRADGDTEAFF

size: once
D: .
V: TRBV4-2
J: TRBJ2-7
DNA: TGTGCCAGCAGCCAAGGCGGTTACGAGCAGTACTTC
CDR3: CASSQGGYEQYF